The 2 T cell receptor beta chains listed next were all sequenced from one sample in a study of OX40 agonist ivuxolimab in advanced cancers. The table came from immunoSEQ multiplex PCR; TCRdb's copy has only in-frame clones and leaves some out. This table has 45,000 to 65,000 clones, roughly 90% appearing once. This sample comprised CD4+ or CD8+ T cells sorted from blood, obtained in a trial of the OX40 agonist ivuxolimab. All receptors derive from an adult with an advanced solid tumor such as melanoma, head and neck, liver or kidney cancer.

V is TRBV2 and J is TRBJ2-3; TRBD2 aligns across 7 bases. With 3 bases clipped from V and 2 bases from J, the junction kept 5 bases outside the gene matches. Germline V lookup: CDR1 SNHLY, CDR2 FYNNEI. The CDR3 is made up of 15 amino acids. CDR3 residues: CASSEERGFTDTQYF. The CDR3 DNA reads TGTGCCAGCAGTGAGGAGCGGGGATTCACAGATACGCAGTATTTT.

The DNA for the CDR3 is TGTGCCAGCAGTCCCAGCCGAGGGTCCCCCTACGAGCAGTACTTC. It codes for CASSPSRGSPYEQYF. The gene calls are TRBV6-5 and TRBJ2-7; D possibly corresponds to TRBD2 (5 bases). In germline, CDR1 is MNHEY, CDR2 SVGAGI. CDR3 length: 15 residues. Deletions cut 5 bases from V and 2 bases from J, with 16 bases between.